These 23 T cell receptor beta chains share one sample of origin, sequenced in a study of T cell repertoires in cytomegalovirus infection. TCRdb independently ran MiXCR on the reads; one entry per CDR3 protein. The data contain a few hundred thousand distinct CDR3 sequences, under 45% of them singletons. Which antigens these TCRs recognize remains unknown. Source: cultured PBMCs, taken from culture after CMV antigen stimulation. Receptors originate from a human donor in good health (CMV status not recorded). Some clones in this sample may be carry-over from other donors' samples.

Only a few counts were recorded for this clonotype. The CDR3 bases are TGTGCCAGCAGCTTAGGGGACGGGAGAGAGGTTGAGCAGTTCTTC. It codes for CASSLGDGREVEQFF. The chain is built from TRBV5-4 and TRBJ2-1; tentatively, D is TRBD2 (6 bases). The CDR3 has 15 amino acids. Trimming stripped 2 bases from V and 9 bases from J, with 18 bases between. Germline-derived CDR1 and CDR2 are SGHNT and YYREEE (reference sequence).

The V and J genes are TRBV19 and TRBJ2-3; maybe TRBD2 (6 bases). V gave up 6 bases and J gave up 3 bases, with 16 bases separating them. The CDR3 has 15 amino acids. Germline V lookup: CDR1 LNHDA, CDR2 SQIVND (reference sequence). The CDR3 region is CASSDVGGDTDTQYF. In DNA form, the CDR3 reads TGTGCCAGTAGCGACGTGGGGGGTGATACAGATACGCAGTATTTT.

V and J are TRBV15 and TRBJ2-1; 9 bases line up with TRBD1. The CDR3 contains 15 residues. Germline trimming cut 3 bases from V and 8 bases from J; bases unmatched to any gene: 8. CDR1 and CDR2 (germline): LNHNV, YYDKDF (reference sequence). CDR3 region: CATSRRGTGLDEQFF. The CDR3 DNA reads as TGTGCCACCAGCAGGAGAGGGACAGGGTTGGATGAGCAGTTCTTC.

V and J are TRBV12-3 or TRBV12-4 and TRBJ1-5; 7 bases line up with TRBD1. The CDR3 has 15 amino acids. The ends lost 7 bases at V and 1 base at J; junction bases unmatched: 7. The CDR3 reads CASKFSDRSNQPQHF. CDR3 nucleotide sequence: TGTGCCAGCAAATTTTCGGACAGGAGCAATCAGCCCCAGCATTTT.

J is TRBJ2-7 and V is TRBV6-5; 7 bases fit TRBD1. In germline, CDR1 is MNHEY, CDR2 SVGAGI. The CDR3 has 13 amino acids. V was pared by 7 bases and J by 3 bases, with 6 bases of the junction left unmatched. CDR3 nucleotides: TGTGCCAGCAATCGGGACAGATACTACGAGCAGTACTTC. This gives the protein CASNRDRYYEQYF.

The chain employs TRBV7-2 and TRBJ2-1, with 7 nucleotides matching TRBD2. This CDR3 has 15 residues. Germline V gene sequence: CDR1 SGHTA, CDR2 FQGNSA. Losses at the gene ends were 3 bases for V and 0 bases for J; bases not matched to a gene: 2. CDR3 nucleotide sequence: TGTGCCAGCAGCTTCCGGGGGGACTCCTACAATGAGCAGTTCTTC. It codes for CASSFRGDSYNEQFF. The complete variable domain, with remaining parts taken from reference TRBV7-2 and TRBJ2-1, reads GAGVSQSPSNKVTEKGKDVELRCDPISGHTALYWYRQSLGQGLEFLIYFQGNSAPDKSGLPSDRFSAERTGGSVSTLTIQRTQQEDSAVYLCASSFRGDSYNEQFFGPGTRLTVL.

Only a few counts were recorded for this clonotype. The chain joins TRBV7-2 to TRBJ1-2, with D maybe TRBD1 (5 bases). The V end lost 2 bases, the J end lost 6 bases, and 10 bases lay between the germline ends. Germline V gene data show CDR1 as SGHTA and CDR2 as FQGNSA. The CDR3 runs to 13 residues. For the CDR3, the DNA is TGTGCCAGCAGCTTAAGGCCCAGGGATGGCTACACCTTC. Encoded protein: CASSLRPRDGYTF.

The chain couples TRBV29-1 to TRBJ2-1; D is undetermined. Germline V CDR1 and CDR2: SQVTM, ANQGSEA. Trimming took off 1 base at V and 7 bases at J, with 8 bases between the two ends. The CDR3 spans 12 residues. CDR3 sequence reads: CSVEVPSNEQFF. CDR3 sequence (DNA): TGCAGCGTTGAAGTCCCGAGTAATGAGCAGTTCTTC.

The rearrangement links TRBV7-9 to TRBJ2-1; D not certain. Trimming pared 3 bases from V and 7 bases from J, leaving 16 bases between. CDR1 is SEHNR, CDR2 FQNEAQ, per germline (reference sequence). CDR3 length: 15 residues. In DNA form, the CDR3 reads TGTGCCAGCAGCTTCGGCCCCGGCTCTACAAATGAGCAGTTCTTC. Protein product: CASSFGPGSTNEQFF.

The chain employs TRBV7-6 and TRBJ1-2, with D unclear. Deletions cut 5 bases from V and 4 bases from J, with 11 bases between. From germline, CDR1 is SGHVS and CDR2 FNYEAQ. The CDR3 is 13 residues long. For the CDR3, the DNA is TGTGCCAGCAGCGAACGGGCCGGCTATGGCTACACCTTC. Translating gives CASSERAGYGYTF.

The rearrangement links TRBV12-3 or TRBV12-4 to TRBJ2-6; the D is unclear. V shed 7 bases and J shed 4 bases, with 8 bases lying between them. The CDR3 extends over 13 amino acids. The CDR3 region is CASTVVGANVLTF. The CDR3, as DNA: TGTGCCAGCACCGTTGTGGGGGCCAACGTCCTGACTTTC.

V and J are TRBV5-5 and TRBJ2-7, with 7 nucleotides matching TRBD2. CDR3 size: 16 residues. V dropped 0 bases and J dropped 2; count of bases not matched to a gene: 8. Germline V gene data show CDR1 as SGHKS and CDR2 as YYEKEE (reference sequence). The CDR3 sequence is CASSLGAGTTTYEQYF. Written as DNA, the CDR3 is TGTGCCAGCAGCTTGGGAGCCGGGACTACCACCTACGAGCAGTACTTC. Complete variable domain (other parts from reference TRBV5-5 and TRBJ2-7): DAGVTQSPTHLIKTRGQQVTLRCSPISGHKSVSWYQQVLGQGPQFIFQYYEKEERGRGNFPDRFSARQFPNYSSELNVNALLLGDSALYLCASSLGAGTTTYEQYFGPGTRLTVT.

The CDR3, as DNA: TGCAGCGTTCCCGGGACAGGAGAACACATTCAGTACTTC. The encoded protein is CSVPGTGEHIQYF. V and J are TRBV29-1 and TRBJ2-4; 8 bases are a match to TRBD1. V lost 5 bases to trimming and J lost 8 bases; unmatched junction nucleotides: 8. Germline CDR1 is SQVTM and CDR2 is ANQGSEA. The CDR3 runs to 13 residues.

The chain is built from TRBV7-2 and TRBJ2-1; tentatively, D is TRBD1 (6 bases). The CDR3 covers 15 residues. V was clipped by 1 base and J by 2 bases, with 9 bases between them. Germline CDR1 SGHTA, CDR2 FQGNSA. CDR3 in DNA: TGTGCCAGCAGCTTAGAGGACAGCACCTACAATGAGCAGTTCTTC. The encoded protein is CASSLEDSTYNEQFF.

The chain couples TRBV12-3 or TRBV12-4 to TRBJ1-1, with D perhaps matching TRBD1 (5 bases). The CDR3 covers 13 residues. V lost 6 bases and J lost 5, with 13 bases in between. In DNA form, the CDR3 reads TGTGCCAGCAGGGCAAACTGGGGGACTGAAGCTTTCTTT. The encoded protein is CASRANWGTEAFF.

V and J are TRBV7-2 and TRBJ1-2; tentative D call: TRBD1 (5 bases). Germline loops: CDR1 SGHTA, CDR2 FQGNSA. This CDR3 has 14 amino acids. The V end lost 2 bases, the J end lost 8 bases, and 15 bases lay between the germline ends. CDR3 loop: CASSLTGGGRGYTF. CDR3 DNA: TGTGCCAGCAGCTTAACAGGAGGCGGTAGAGGCTACACCTTC.

Only a few counts were recorded for this clonotype. This chain connects TRBV6-5 to TRBJ2-7; the match to TRBD2 covers 8 bases. Unmatched junction bases numbered 5, after V lost 4 bases and J lost 3 bases. CDR1 and CDR2 from the germline V gene are MNHEY and SVGAGI. This CDR3 is built from 14 residues. DNA of the CDR3: TGTGCCAGCAGTTTTGGACTAGCCGGCTACGAGCAGTACTTC. It specifies CASSFGLAGYEQYF.

This clonotype was detected only a few times. The genes are TRBV12-3 or TRBV12-4 and TRBJ2-7; D may correspond to TRBD1 or TRBD2 (6 bases each). V was shortened by 3 bases and J by 2 bases, with 11 bases between the two germline ends. The CDR3 length is 14 residues. CDR3 region: CASSFGGGAYEQYF. In DNA, the CDR3 is TGTGCCAGCAGTTTCGGAGGGGGTGCCTACGAGCAGTACTTC.

Only a few counts were recorded for this clonotype. The chain has TRBV7-2 and TRBJ2-1; 9 bases are shared with TRBD2. Germline V CDR1 and CDR2: SGHTA, FQGNSA. The CDR3 runs to 14 residues. J gave up 8 bases and V 10 bases, and 12 bases lay outside the gene matches. As DNA, the CDR3 is TGTGCCATCCCGGGACTAGCAAGAGGGGATGAGCAGTTCTTC. Its protein is CAIPGLARGDEQFF. The complete variable domain, with remaining parts taken from reference TRBV7-2 and TRBJ2-1, reads GAGVSQSPSNKVTEKGKDVELRCDPISGHTALYWYRQSLGQGLEFLIYFQGNSAPDKSGLPSDRFSAERTGGSVSTLTIQRTQQEDSAVYLCAIPGLARGDEQFFGPGTRLTVL.

This clonotype was detected only a few times. The chain carries TRBV19 and TRBJ2-7; 9 bases map to TRBD1. CDR1 and CDR2 from the germline V gene are LNHDA and SQIVND (reference sequence). There are 16 residues in the CDR3. Trimming at V came to 5 bases and at J to 2 bases, leaving 10 bases not matched to a gene. CDR3 nucleotide sequence: TGTGCCAGTAGTTTAAGGGGACAGGGCTTTACCTACGAGCAGTACTTC. This translates into CASSLRGQGFTYEQYF.

The CDR3 DNA reads TGTGCCATCAGTGCCGATATAGGGGGGGATACGCAGTATTTT. It codes for CAISADIGGDTQYF. This chain links TRBV10-3 with TRBJ2-3, with D perhaps given as TRBD1 or TRBD2 (6 bases each). Germline V lookup: CDR1 ENHRY, CDR2 SYGVKD. Trimming removed 4 bases from V and 6 bases from J, with 14 bases in between. The CDR3 is 14 residues long.

This clonotype has just a few counts. V is TRBV27 and J is TRBJ2-4; maybe TRBD2 (5 bases). Looked up from germline, CDR1 is MNHEY and CDR2 is SMNVEV (reference sequence). Trimming removed 4 bases from V and 7 bases from J, with 14 bases in between. The CDR3 is made up of 14 amino acids. Here the CDR3 DNA reads TGTGCCAGCAGTTCCCGGAGGTCCGGGAACATTCAGTACTTC. Translating it yields CASSSRRSGNIQYF.

The chain recombines TRBV7-6 with TRBJ1-1, with TRBD1 identical over 7 bases. This CDR3 has 13 residues. Trimming removed 7 bases from V and 4 bases from J; junction bases left unmatched: 6. Germline V gives CDR1 SGHVS, CDR2 FNYEAQ. CDR3 coding DNA: TGTGCCAGCACCAACAGGGGCCCCACTGAAGCTTTCTTT. Translating it yields CASTNRGPTEAFF.